This T cell receptor beta chain was identified in a study of shared clonotypes between healthy human individuals. Generated by immunoSEQ multiplex PCR, the TCRdb table keeps only in-frame clones and is missing some. This table holds about 1.5 million clones, about 96% found once. Germline V lookup: CDR1 ENHRY, CDR2 SYGVKD. With 8 bases clipped from V and 0 bases from J, the junction kept 15 bases outside the gene matches. This CDR3 has 19 amino acids. Material for sequencing was naive CD4+ T cells sorted from blood. Subset: CD45RA+ positively selected. V gene TRBV10-3 combines with J gene TRBJ2-1; 11 bases are a match to TRBD2. The receptor was derived from a man aged 25 to 40 in good health. CDR3 in DNA: TGTGCCATCGGACGGGGGGGACTAGCGGAGAGGAGCTCCTACAATGAGCAGTTCTTC. This codes for CAIGRGGLAERSSYNEQFF.